The present TCR beta chain was sequenced within a study of T cell repertoires in cytomegalovirus infection. Study-wide context: Peptides in the study included HLA-C-restricted and HLA-B-restricted CMV epitopes. Study-wide results and limits: Totalled public TCR beta family frequency picked out people who carried CMV plus the relevant HLA.

A note on this clonotype: The antigen is not known.

Deletions cut 3 bases from V and 10 bases from J, with 10 bases between. From germline, CDR1 is MNHEY and CDR2 SMNVEV (reference sequence). The CDR3 contains 12 residues. Using its own MiXCR run on the reads, TCRdb lists one record per CDR3 protein. Of approximately 89,000 distinct CDR3 sequences listed, under 30% were seen once; the top ten hold 50%. V and J are TRBV27 and TRBJ2-1; no clear D gene. The sample consisted of CD8+ T cells from cultured PBMCs, taken from culture after CMV antigen stimulation. The source of this sequence is a human donor in good health (CMV status not recorded). Some clones in this sample may be carry-over from other donors' samples. The CDR3 bases are TGTGCCAGCAGTTTGACTGCTCGGGAGCAGTTCTTC. This sequence encodes CASSLTAREQFF.